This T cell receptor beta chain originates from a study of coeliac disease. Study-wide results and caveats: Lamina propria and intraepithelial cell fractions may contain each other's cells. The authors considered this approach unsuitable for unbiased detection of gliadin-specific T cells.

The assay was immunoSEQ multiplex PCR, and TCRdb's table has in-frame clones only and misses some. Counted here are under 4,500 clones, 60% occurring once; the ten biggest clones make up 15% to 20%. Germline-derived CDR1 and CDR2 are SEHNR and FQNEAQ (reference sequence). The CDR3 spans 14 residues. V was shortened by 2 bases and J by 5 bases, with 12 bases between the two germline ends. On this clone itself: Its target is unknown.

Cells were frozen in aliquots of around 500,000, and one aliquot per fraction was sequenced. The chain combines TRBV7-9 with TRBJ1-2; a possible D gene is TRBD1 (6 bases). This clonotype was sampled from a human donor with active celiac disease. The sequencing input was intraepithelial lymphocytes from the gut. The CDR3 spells CASSLWDTLYGYTF. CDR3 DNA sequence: TGTGCCAGCAGCTTATGGGACACCCTTTATGGCTACACCTTC.